This T cell receptor (beta chain) was found in a study of OX40 agonist ivuxolimab in advanced cancers. Study-wide context: Dose-escalation patients suffered from hepatocellular carcinoma, melanoma, renal cell or head and neck cancer. The dose-escalation cohort was about 86% male, with a mean age of around 60 years, ranging about 23 to 90. Two cutaneous melanoma patients and one hepatocellular carcinoma patient, three in all, had partial responses.

As concerns this clone: No antigen is known for it.

General observations from the study: CD4+ T cells averaged fewer expanded clones than CD8+ T cells.

Profiled with immunoSEQ multiplex PCR; TCRdb holds only in-frame clones, not every one. This table holds 95,000 to 150,000 clones, roughly 95% found once. The clonotype originates from an adult with an advanced solid tumor such as melanoma, head and neck, liver or kidney cancer. Specimen: CD4+ or CD8+ T cells sorted from blood, collected in a trial of the OX40 agonist ivuxolimab.

The CDR3 protein is CASSPLTQGSPLHF. CDR3 DNA: TGTGCCAGTAGTCCCTTGACACAGGGTTCACCCCTCCACTTT. The rearrangement uses TRBV19 and TRBJ1-6, with D tentatively TRBD1 (6 bases). The CDR3 contains 14 residues. Per germline, CDR1 LNHDA and CDR2 SQIVND (reference sequence). Trimming removed 5 bases from V and 9 bases from J, with 14 bases in between.